Following are 12 T cell receptor beta chains from one sample sequenced in a study of T cells in Graves' hyperthyroidism and ophthalmopathy. RNA transcripts gave rise to amplified TCR beta CDR3 regions. The HTBI primer set was used in a first-round RT-PCR of the TCR CDR3. TCRdb used MiXCR to reprocess the multiplex PCR reads, holding one entry per CDR3 protein. The profile shows 540,000 or so distinct CDR3 sequences, about 43% of them singletons. Sequenced input: peripheral blood or thyroid tissue (not recorded which). All receptors derive from an adult woman with Graves' disease, either hyperthyroidism or ophthalmopathy (not recorded which).

This clonotype has a handful of counts. The chain joins TRBV28 to TRBJ1-2, with D maybe TRBD1 (5 bases). The CDR3 contains 15 residues. With 4 bases removed from V and 7 bases from J, the gap between germline ends came to 19 bases. CDR1 and CDR2 (germline): MDHEN, SYDVKM. The CDR3 DNA sequence: TGTGCCAGCAGTTCTCGCTGGAGGGGCTTCCGTGGCTACACCTTC. This encodes CASSSRWRGFRGYTF.

The chain is built from TRBV9 and TRBJ2-5; 10 bases agree with TRBD2. J gave up 5 bases and V 0 bases, and 7 bases lay outside the gene matches. Germline CDR1 and CDR2: SGDLS and YYNGEE. The CDR3 sequence is 16 residues long. CDR3 bases: TGTGCCAGCAGCGTAGGGGCTAGCGGGAGAGGGGAGACCCAGTACTTC. Amino acids: CASSVGASGRGETQYF.

The J gene is TRBJ2-7, the V gene TRBV7-2, with D tentatively TRBD1 (5 bases). Germline CDR1 SGHTA, CDR2 FQGNSA. The CDR3 has 16 amino acids. Trimming stripped 0 bases from V and 0 bases from J, with 12 bases between. The CDR3, as DNA: TGTGCCAGCAGCTTAGCCCCGGACATGAACTCCTACGAGCAGTACTTC. Amino acids: CASSLAPDMNSYEQYF.

In this sample, this clonotype turned up a few times. The V and J genes are TRBV10-3 and TRBJ1-4; the D gene is possibly TRBD1 (6 bases). The ends were cut back, 2 bases at V and 6 bases at J, with 16 bases in the middle. This CDR3 is 16 amino acids long. Looked up from germline, CDR1 is ENHRY and CDR2 is SYGVKD. The CDR3 bases are TGTGCCATCAGTGAGGGGTATACAGGGAGGGATGAAAAACTGTTTTTT. Protein product: CAISEGYTGRDEKLFF.

This clonotype was seen many times. J is TRBJ2-5 and V is TRBV7-8; TRBD2 aligns across 7 bases. The V segment lost 4 bases and the J segment 1 base; nucleotides outside the gene matches: 12. The CDR3 is made up of 17 amino acids. CDR1 and CDR2 (germline): SGHVS, FQNEAQ. CDR3 sequence: CASSSISGGSSQETQYF. The CDR3 coding sequence is TGTGCCAGCAGCTCCATTTCTGGCGGGAGCAGCCAAGAGACCCAGTACTTC.

This clonotype was counted many times. The chain uses TRBV15 and TRBJ1-2; perhaps TRBD1 as D (5 bases). CDR3 length: 15 amino acids. Per germline, CDR1 LNHNV and CDR2 YYDKDF (reference sequence). Trimming took off 0 bases at V and 4 bases at J, with 12 bases between the two ends. In DNA form, the CDR3 reads TGTGCCACCAGCAGAGATTTCCCGGGGGTCTATGGCTACACCTTC. It translates to CATSRDFPGVYGYTF.

This clonotype was recorded at least ten times. V is TRBV11-2 and J is TRBJ2-2, with D perhaps being TRBD1 or TRBD2 (5 bases each). The V end was cut by 4 bases, the J end by 6 bases, with 18 bases between. This CDR3 contains 16 residues. Germline assignment: CDR1 SGHAT and CDR2 FQNNGV. CDR3 region: CASSSARGERAGELFF. CDR3 coding DNA: TGTGCCAGCAGCTCTGCCCGGGGCGAACGGGCCGGGGAGCTGTTTTTT.

The rearrangement links TRBV29-1 to TRBJ2-7; D is unresolved. Germline V gives CDR1 SQVTM, CDR2 ANQGSEA. The V and J ends lost 4 bases and 9 bases respectively, with 22 bases between them. The CDR3 has 14 residues. DNA of the CDR3: TGCAGCGTTGTTGAGCTGAGTGCGAGCCCGACGCAGTACTTC. Translating gives CSVVELSASPTQYF.

This chain links TRBV5-1 with TRBJ2-2; 9 positions agree with TRBD2. This CDR3 contains 16 residues. Trimming removed 3 bases from V and 6 bases from J; junction bases left unmatched: 9. Germline values: CDR1 SGHRS, CDR2 YFSETQ. In DNA, the CDR3 is TGCGCCAGCAGCTGGGTTCTAGCGGGACCCGCCGGGGAGCTGTTTTTT. Translated: CASSWVLAGPAGELFF.

This chain links TRBV12-3 or TRBV12-4 with TRBJ1-1; D perhaps matches TRBD1 (6 bases). V was clipped by 6 bases and J by 1 base, with 18 bases between them. The CDR3 has 16 amino acids. CDR3 sequence reads: CASRQNSRGENTEAFF. The CDR3 nucleotides are TGTGCCAGCAGACAGAACTCTAGGGGGGAGAACACTGAAGCTTTCTTT.

This clonotype was seen once. This chain joins TRBV10-3 and TRBJ2-7, with D unclear. This CDR3 region has 10 residues. The germline CDR1 and CDR2 sequences are ENHRY and SYGVKD. The CDR3 loop is CRTTQHEQYF. Written as DNA, the CDR3 is TGTCGCACCACTCAACACGAGCAGTACTTC.

The V call is TRBV9, the J call TRBJ1-1; D uncertain. CDR1 is SGDLS and CDR2 is YYNGEE in the germline V gene. Trimming stripped 0 bases from V and 0 bases from J, with 9 bases between. The CDR3 sequence is 15 residues long. This chain's CDR3 is CASSVAYNMNTEAFF. CDR3 DNA: TGTGCCAGCAGCGTAGCTTACAACATGAACACTGAAGCTTTCTTT.